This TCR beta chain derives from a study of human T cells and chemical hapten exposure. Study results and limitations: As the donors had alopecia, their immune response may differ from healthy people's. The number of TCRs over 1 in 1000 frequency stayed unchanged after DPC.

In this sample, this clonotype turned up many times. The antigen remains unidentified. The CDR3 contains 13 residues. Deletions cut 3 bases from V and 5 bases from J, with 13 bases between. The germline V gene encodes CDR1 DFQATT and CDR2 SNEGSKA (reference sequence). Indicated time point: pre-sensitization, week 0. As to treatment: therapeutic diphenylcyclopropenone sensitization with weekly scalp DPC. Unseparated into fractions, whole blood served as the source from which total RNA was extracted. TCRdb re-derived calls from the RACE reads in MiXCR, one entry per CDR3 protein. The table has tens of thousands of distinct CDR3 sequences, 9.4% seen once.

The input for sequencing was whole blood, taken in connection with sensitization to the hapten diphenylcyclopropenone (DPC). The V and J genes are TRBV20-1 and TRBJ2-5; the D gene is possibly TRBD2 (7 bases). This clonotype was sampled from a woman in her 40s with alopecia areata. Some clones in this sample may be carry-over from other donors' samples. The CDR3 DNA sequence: TGCAGTGCTAGTCGGGGGGCTCGTGAGACCCAGTACTTC. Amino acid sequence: CSASRGARETQYF.